This entry lists 31 T cell receptor beta chains sequenced from one sample in a study of CD8 T cells in Susac syndrome. A quantity of roughly 0.5 to 1 ug RNA underwent reverse transcription using random hexamers. MiXCR, applied by TCRdb to the immunoSEQ multiplex PCR reads, yields one record per CDR3 protein. The table shows about 180,000 distinct CDR3 sequences, with roughly 95% occurring only once. Material: CD8+ T cells from PBMCs. These receptors all come from a human donor with multiple sclerosis.

The chain joins TRBV27 to TRBJ2-7, with D hard to call. Per the germline V gene, CDR1 is MNHEY and CDR2 is SMNVEV (reference sequence). V was cut by 0 bases and J by 3 bases, with 9 bases left in between. The CDR3 loop spans 14 amino acids. The DNA for the CDR3 is TGTGCCAGCAGTTTATCCAGGACCCACTACGAGCAGTACTTC. This gives the protein CASSLSRTHYEQYF.

The rearrangement joins TRBV30 to TRBJ2-7; TRBD2 is a possible D gene (6 bases). The length of the CDR3 is 13 residues. From germline, CDR1 is GTSNPN and CDR2 SVGIG (reference sequence). Trimming removed 5 bases from V and 2 bases from J, with 13 bases in between. In DNA, the CDR3 is TGTGCCTGGGACCGGGACTCCGCCTACGAGCAGTACTTC. The encoded protein is CAWDRDSAYEQYF. The full variable domain, with the rest looked up from reference TRBV30 and TRBJ2-7, is SQTIHQWPATLVQPVGSPLSLECTVEGTSNPNLYWYRQAAGRGLQLLFYSVGIGQISSEVPQNLSASRPQDRQFILSSKKLLLSDSGFYLCAWDRDSAYEQYFGPGTRLTVT.

This rearrangement joins TRBV7-9 to TRBJ2-7; D unresolved. V dropped 2 bases and J dropped 0 bases, with 8 bases sitting between them. Looked up from germline, CDR1 is SEHNR and CDR2 is FQNEAQ (reference sequence). This CDR3 contains 14 residues. CDR3 residues: CASSLFENSYEQYF. The CDR3 DNA reads as TGTGCCAGCAGCTTATTTGAGAACTCCTACGAGCAGTACTTC.

V is TRBV29-1 and J is TRBJ2-1; D is uncertain. The CDR3 consists of 13 residues. V was trimmed by 7 bases and J by 7 bases, leaving 17 bases between them. Germline V gene data show CDR1 as SQVTM and CDR2 as ANQGSEA. The CDR3 loop is CSASLGGVNEQFF. As DNA, the CDR3 is TGCAGCGCATCCTTGGGCGGCGTGAATGAGCAGTTCTTC.

This clonotype was seen a few times. CDR3: CAWSEAGATDTQYF. The DNA of the CDR3 is TGTGCCTGGAGTGAAGCGGGGGCCACAGATACGCAGTATTTT. This chain uses TRBV30 with TRBJ2-3; 8 nucleotides agree with TRBD2. This CDR3 has 14 residues. CDR1 and CDR2 from the germline V gene are GTSNPN and SVGIG (reference sequence). The junction had 2 bases not matched to a gene; V was cut back by 1 base and J by 2 bases. Full variable domain (outside the CDR3, taken from reference TRBV30 and TRBJ2-3): SQTIHQWPATLVQPVGSPLSLECTVEGTSNPNLYWYRQAAGRGLQLLFYSVGIGQISSEVPQNLSASRPQDRQFILSSKKLLLSDSGFYLCAWSEAGATDTQYFGPGTRLTVL.

Only one count was recorded for this clonotype. V usage is TRBV5-1 and J usage is TRBJ1-2, with 7 bases fitting TRBD1. Germline V gene sequence: CDR1 SGHRS, CDR2 YFSETQ. V was pared by 3 bases and J by 6 bases, with 8 bases of the junction left unmatched. The CDR3 sequence is 14 residues long. The CDR3 here is CASSSTGYSDGYTF. The CDR3 DNA is TGCGCCAGCAGCTCGACAGGGTATTCGGATGGCTACACCTTC.

This clonotype appeared once. The J gene is TRBJ1-2, the V gene TRBV3-1; possibly TRBD1 for D (6 bases). Germline loops: CDR1 LGHDT, CDR2 YNNKEL (reference sequence). This CDR3 has 17 residues. Trimming removed 0 bases from V and 2 bases from J, with 16 bases in between. The CDR3 here is CASSQDWGAQLNYGYTF. DNA for the CDR3: TGTGCCAGCAGCCAAGATTGGGGGGCCCAACTAAACTATGGCTACACCTTC.

J is TRBJ2-1 and V is TRBV12-3 or TRBV12-4; D unclear. Trimming took 3 bases from V and 5 from J, leaving 11 bases between them. CDR3 length: 14 amino acids. The CDR3 reads CASSLMRTHNEQFF. The CDR3 DNA follows: TGTGCCAGCAGTTTGATGCGGACCCACAATGAGCAGTTCTTC.

The rearrangement links TRBV20-1 to TRBJ2-5; D uncertain. Trimming removed 0 bases from V and 1 base from J, with 6 bases in between. Per germline, CDR1 DFQATT and CDR2 SNEGSKA (reference sequence). This CDR3 is built from 13 residues. CDR3 protein: CSARDRPQETQYF. Written as DNA, the CDR3 is TGCAGTGCTAGAGATCGGCCCCAAGAGACCCAGTACTTC.

The V call is TRBV28, the J call TRBJ2-3; no reliable D call. CDR3 length: 14 residues. Per the germline V gene, CDR1 is MDHEN and CDR2 is SYDVKM. The V end lost 5 bases, the J end lost 0 bases, and 9 bases lay between the germline ends. CDR3 nucleotide sequence: TGTGCCAGCAGTCCGGATGACAGCACAGATACGCAGTATTTT. This gives the protein CASSPDDSTDTQYF.

The chain recombines TRBV20-1 with TRBJ2-3; 8 nucleotides line up with TRBD2. J lost 4 bases, V lost 5 bases, and 17 bases had no gene match. This CDR3 spans 17 amino acids. In germline, CDR1 is DFQATT, CDR2 SNEGSKA (reference sequence). Here the CDR3 reads CSARNPGLGAPSDTQYF. CDR3 coding DNA: TGCAGTGCTCGGAATCCGGGACTAGGGGCCCCATCAGATACGCAGTATTTT.

V gene TRBV2 combines with J gene TRBJ2-1, with 7 bases identical to TRBD1. J was trimmed by 5 bases and V by 11 bases; bases with no gene match: 12. The CDR3 is 14 amino acids. From germline, CDR1 is SNHLY and CDR2 FYNNEI. CDR3 loop: CAPRPGTANNEQFF. The CDR3 DNA sequence: TGTGCCCCCAGGCCCGGGACAGCTAACAATGAGCAGTTCTTC.

The chain links TRBV12-5 to TRBJ1-2; the D gene is possibly TRBD1 (5 bases). Germline assignment: CDR1 LGHNT and CDR2 FRNRAP. The CDR3 runs to 12 residues. CDR3 protein: CASVGDLYGYTF. CDR3 coding DNA: TGTGCCAGCGTCGGGGACCTCTATGGCTACACCTTC.

The chain joins TRBV24-1 to TRBJ2-3, with D possibly matching TRBD2 (6 bases). V lost 9 bases and J lost 6, with 12 bases in between. CDR1 is KGHDR, CDR2 SFDVKD, per germline. The CDR3 is 12 amino acids. DNA for the CDR3: TGTGCCACCGCGGGGATCAAGGATACGCAGTATTTT. Encoded protein: CATAGIKDTQYF.

The chain couples TRBV2 to TRBJ2-3, with TRBD2 matching over 13 bases. The V segment lost 6 bases and the J segment 4 bases; nucleotides outside the gene matches: 7. This CDR3 contains 16 residues. Germline V lookup: CDR1 SNHLY, CDR2 FYNNEI. The CDR3 DNA reads as TGTGCCAGCAGACTCACTAGCGGGGGGGCTCCAGATACGCAGTATTTT. It specifies CASRLTSGGAPDTQYF. The complete variable domain, with remaining parts taken from reference TRBV2 and TRBJ2-3, reads EPEVTQTPSHQVTQMGQEVILRCVPISNHLYFYWYRQILGQKVEFLVSFYNNEISEKSEIFDDQFSVERPDGSNFTLKIRSTKLEDSAMYFCASRLTSGGAPDTQYFGPGTRLTVL.

The rearrangement joins TRBV29-1 to TRBJ2-2, with 7 bases matching TRBD1. Trimming cost V 4 bases and J 1 base; bases outside gene matches: 0. Germline CDR1 and CDR2: SQVTM and ANQGSEA. This CDR3 has 13 amino acids. CDR3 sequence: CSVGQGNTGELFF. In nucleotides, the CDR3 is TGCAGCGTTGGACAGGGGAACACCGGGGAGCTGTTTTTT.

This chain links TRBV4-1 with TRBJ2-7; no clear D gene. Deletions cut 4 bases from V and 2 bases from J, with 9 bases between. The CDR3 sequence is 13 residues long. CDR1 is MGHRA and CDR2 is YSYEKL in the germline V gene. The CDR3 loop reads CASSRATTYEQYF. The CDR3 DNA follows: TGCGCCAGCAGCCGCGCGACCACCTACGAGCAGTACTTC.

This clonotype has a handful of counts. V is TRBV7-9 and J is TRBJ2-3, with D unclear. CDR3 length equals 14 residues. Germline V gives CDR1 SEHNR, CDR2 FQNEAQ (reference sequence). The germline V and J ends were trimmed by 1 base and 1 base, with 6 bases remaining between them. CDR3 nucleotides: TGTGCCAGCAGCTTAGGGCTAGGCACAGATACGCAGTATTTT. Translating gives CASSLGLGTDTQYF.

The chain joins TRBV9 to TRBJ2-1; no reliable D call. Germline V gene data show CDR1 as SGDLS and CDR2 as YYNGEE. V was shortened by 3 bases and J by 5 bases, with 6 bases between the two germline ends. This CDR3 region has 12 residues. CDR3 in DNA: TGTGCCAGCAGCGACCGGGACAATGAGCAGTTCTTC. This gives the protein CASSDRDNEQFF.

The V and J genes are TRBV7-9 and TRBJ2-1; D remains unclear. This CDR3 spans 14 amino acids. Between the trimmed V and J ends, which lost 2 bases and 4 bases, there was a span of 9 bases. Per the germline V gene, CDR1 is SEHNR and CDR2 is FQNEAQ (reference sequence). The CDR3 sequence: CASSLRAQYNEQFF. The CDR3 DNA sequence: TGTGCCAGCAGCTTACGCGCACAGTACAATGAGCAGTTCTTC.

CDR3 sequence reads: CASSESQNYYEQYF. The DNA for the CDR3 is TGTGCCAGCAGTGAAAGCCAAAATTACTACGAGCAGTACTTC. The chain has TRBV2 and TRBJ2-7, with D hard to call. Germline lookup yields CDR1 SNHLY and CDR2 FYNNEI. The CDR3 is made up of 14 amino acids. V was shortened by 2 bases and J by 3 bases, with 11 bases between the two germline ends.

The rearrangement joins TRBV29-1 to TRBJ1-1, with D unclear. This CDR3 region has 12 residues. The germline V and J ends were trimmed by 1 base and 8 bases, with 11 bases remaining between them. Germline V CDR1 and CDR2: SQVTM, ANQGSEA. The CDR3 sequence is CSVEGRLFEAFF. CDR3 DNA: TGCAGCGTTGAAGGAAGGCTCTTCGAAGCTTTCTTT.

The chain has TRBV5-1 and TRBJ2-1; TRBD1 agrees at 7 bases. Unmatched junction bases numbered 16, after V lost 6 bases and J lost 10 bases. The CDR3 is 15 amino acids. Germline V CDR1 and CDR2: SGHRS, YFSETQ. CDR3: CASTLFNRDRDEQFF. CDR3 in DNA: TGCGCCAGCACTCTTTTCAATCGCGACAGGGACGAGCAGTTCTTC.

V gene TRBV6-5 combines with J gene TRBJ2-1; no reliable D call. The ends were cut back, 2 bases at V and 5 bases at J, with 7 bases in the middle. The length of the CDR3 is 13 residues. The germline CDR1 and CDR2 sequences are MNHEY and SVGAGI. The CDR3 sequence: CASSYGEDNEQFF. CDR3 sequence (DNA): TGTGCCAGCAGTTACGGCGAGGACAATGAGCAGTTCTTC.

This sequence joins TRBV12-3 or TRBV12-4 and TRBJ1-1, with TRBD1 as a possible D gene (5 bases). Trimming cost V 3 bases and J 6 bases, with 17 bases left between them. CDR3 size: 15 residues. The CDR3 coding sequence is TGTGCCAGCAGTTTTTTTTCGGGCAGGGTGGCTGAAGCTTTCTTT. Translated, it gives CASSFFSGRVAEAFF.

This chain joins TRBV11-2 and TRBJ2-7; tentative D call: TRBD2 (5 bases). Germline lookup yields CDR1 SGHAT and CDR2 FQNNGV. Trimming left V 3 bases short and J 2 bases short, with 14 bases between. CDR3 length: 15 residues. CDR3 sequence: CASSFSGSRPYEQYF. Here the CDR3 DNA reads TGTGCCAGCAGCTTTTCGGGGTCCCGGCCCTACGAGCAGTACTTC.

The rearrangement uses TRBV25-1 and TRBJ1-2, with no clear D. This CDR3 is built from 17 residues. Germline CDR1 reads MGHDK; CDR2 reads SYGVNS. V lost 2 bases and J 2 bases, leaving 18 bases between the germline ends. The CDR3 DNA reads as TGTGCCAGCAGTGAAGCCCCTTCCTCCGGGAAGAACTATGGCTACACCTTC. Protein product: CASSEAPSSGKNYGYTF.

The chain has TRBV5-1 and TRBJ2-3; 12 bases line up with TRBD1. The CDR3 is made up of 17 amino acids. Germline V CDR1 and CDR2: SGHRS, YFSETQ. V was pared by 2 bases and J by 5 bases, with 9 bases of the junction left unmatched. In nucleotides, the CDR3 is TGCGCCAGCAGCTTCGTAGGGGGACAGGGGGCCGGAGATACGCAGTATTTT. Translation: CASSFVGGQGAGDTQYF. Combining the CDR3 with reference TRBV5-1 and TRBJ2-3 gives the whole variable domain KAGVTQTPRYLIKTRGQQVTLSCSPISGHRSVSWYQQTPGQGLQFLFEYFSETQRNKGNFPGRFSGRQFSNSRSEMNVSTLELGDSALYLCASSFVGGQGAGDTQYFGPGTRLTVL.

V usage is TRBV15 and J usage is TRBJ2-3; TRBD2 aligns across 10 bases. The CDR3 consists of 15 residues. Germline CDR1 LNHNV, CDR2 YYDKDF (reference sequence). With 1 base clipped from V and 4 bases from J, the junction kept 2 bases outside the gene matches. The CDR3 DNA is TGTGCCACCAGCAGAGCACTAGCGGGGTCAGATACGCAGTATTTT. Translation: CATSRALAGSDTQYF.

The chain links TRBV28 to TRBJ2-3, with 7 bases matching TRBD2. In germline, CDR1 is MDHEN, CDR2 SYDVKM. The V and J ends lost 7 bases and 3 bases, in that order; junction bases with no gene match: 7. This CDR3 is 14 amino acids long. The CDR3 bases are TGTGCCAGCACCGTCGGGGGGAGAACAGATACGCAGTATTTT. This encodes CASTVGGRTDTQYF.

The rearrangement joins TRBV12-3 or TRBV12-4 to TRBJ2-7, with 7 bases lining up with TRBD1. There are 14 residues in the CDR3. Trimming took 8 bases from V and 2 from J; bases not matched to a gene: 9. The chain's CDR3 is CASAPQQGPYEQYF. CDR3 bases: TGTGCCAGCGCCCCCCAACAGGGGCCCTACGAGCAGTACTTC.